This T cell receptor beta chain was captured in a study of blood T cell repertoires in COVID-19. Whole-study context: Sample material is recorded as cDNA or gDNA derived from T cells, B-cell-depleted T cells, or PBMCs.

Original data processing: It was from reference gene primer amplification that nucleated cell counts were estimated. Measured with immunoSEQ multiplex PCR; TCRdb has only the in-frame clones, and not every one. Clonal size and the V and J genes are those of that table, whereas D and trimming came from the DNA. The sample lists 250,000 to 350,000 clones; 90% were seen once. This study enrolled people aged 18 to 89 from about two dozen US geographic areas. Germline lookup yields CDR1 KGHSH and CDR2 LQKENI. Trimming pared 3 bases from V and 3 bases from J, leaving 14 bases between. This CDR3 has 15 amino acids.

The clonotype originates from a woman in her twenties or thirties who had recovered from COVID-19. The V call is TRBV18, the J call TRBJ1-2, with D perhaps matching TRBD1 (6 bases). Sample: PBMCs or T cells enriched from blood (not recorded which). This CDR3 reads CASSPQTGVHYGYTF. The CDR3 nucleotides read TGTGCCAGCTCACCCCAGACAGGCGTTCACTATGGCTACACCTTC.